A single T cell receptor beta chain is shown here with its context. Amplification used 60 Vbeta primers and 13 Jbeta primers. Clones were read by immunoSEQ multiplex PCR, and TCRdb kept only the in-frame ones, dropping some. The data show tens of thousands of clones, with roughly three quarters seen just once and 3% to 4.5% held by the top ten. Trimming cost V 0 bases and J 2 bases; bases outside gene matches: 6. Germline loops: CDR1 MNHEY, CDR2 SVGAGI. The CDR3 sequence is 16 residues long. The data are from a study of cytomegalovirus exposure and HLA in healthy donors. J is TRBJ1-2 and V is TRBV6-5; 7 bases map to TRBD1. The material sequenced was PBMCs. The TCR comes from a man in his thirties or forties in good health and CMV-seronegative. CDR3 coding DNA: TGTGCCAGCAGTTACTCAAAGGGGGCGCAGAACTATGGCTACACCTTC. It translates to CASSYSKGAQNYGYTF.